A single sample gave rise to the 32 T cell receptor beta chains below, sequenced in a study of early T cells in non-severe SARS-CoV-2 infection listed by TCRdb under 2021. The library was built by means of 5' RACE. TCRdb names NextSeq 500 as the instrument used. In TCRdb, the public reads were trimmed at Q25 with fastp and aligned with MiXCR, with productive beta chains retained. Entries that share a CDR3 protein sequence are merged under the most common genes and DNA. The sample table shows more than 70,000 distinct CDR3 sequences, and roughly 15% are seen once. The top ten hold more than 13% of the sample. The specimen sequenced was whole blood. The receptors stem from an adult who was a healthcare worker with PCR-confirmed SARS-CoV-2 infection or an uninfected control (not recorded which).

The genes are TRBV29-1 and TRBJ2-1; D is undetermined. V shed 5 bases and J shed 2 bases, with 13 bases lying between them. The CDR3 contains 14 residues. Germline CDR1 SQVTM, CDR2 ANQGSEA. The CDR3 is CSVTDGRTYNEQFF. CDR3 coding DNA: TGCAGCGTTACGGACGGACGGACCTACAATGAGCAGTTCTTC.

This clonotype was detected many times. The chain combines TRBV6-2 or TRBV6-3 with TRBJ2-7; D unclear. CDR1 and CDR2 (germline): MNHEY, SVGEGT. Trimming shortened V by 5 bases and J by 0 bases, and 11 bases separated the two germline ends. The CDR3 consists of 14 residues. The chain's CDR3 is CASSQQSNSYEQYF. CDR3 sequence (DNA): TGTGCCAGCAGTCAACAGTCGAACTCCTACGAGCAGTACTTC.

This clonotype has a handful of counts. The chain employs TRBV2 and TRBJ2-5, with D possibly being TRBD2 (5 bases). V lost 5 bases and J lost 2, with 15 bases in between. Germline V gene data show CDR1 as SNHLY and CDR2 as FYNNEI. There are 15 residues in the CDR3. DNA of the CDR3: TGTGCCAGCAGTCCCCTTGGGAGCGATCAAGAGACCCAGTACTTC. Residues: CASSPLGSDQETQYF. Drawing the rest from reference TRBV2 and TRBJ2-5, the complete variable domain is EPEVTQTPSHQVTQMGQEVILRCVPISNHLYFYWYRQILGQKVEFLVSFYNNEISEKSEIFDDQFSVERPDGSNFTLKIRSTKLEDSAMYFCASSPLGSDQETQYFGPGTRLLVL.

In this sample, this clonotype turned up a few times. Here the CDR3 DNA reads TGTGCCAGCAGCGCCCAGGGCACTGAAGCTTTCTTT. It is translated as CASSAQGTEAFF. The chain employs TRBV9 and TRBJ1-1; D possibly corresponds to TRBD1 (5 bases). CDR1 and CDR2 (germline): SGDLS, YYNGEE. Between the trimmed V and J ends, which lost 3 bases and 4 bases, there was a span of 7 bases. The length of the CDR3 is 12 residues.

This clonotype was recorded many times. This sequence joins TRBV5-6 and TRBJ2-7, with D possibly TRBD1 on 5 matching bases. The CDR3 runs to 13 residues. Germline V gene data show CDR1 as SGHDT and CDR2 as YYEEEE. Trimming shortened V by 1 base and J by 2 bases, and 7 bases separated the two germline ends. Here the CDR3 DNA reads TGTGCCAGCAGCTTGACAGGTCCCTACGAGCAGTACTTC. Amino acids: CASSLTGPYEQYF.

This clonotype was seen ten or more times. The chain carries TRBV7-6 and TRBJ2-4; no firm D call. There are 15 residues in the CDR3. V lost 1 base and J 2 bases, leaving 9 bases between the germline ends. CDR1 is SGHVS and CDR2 is FNYEAQ in the germline V gene. DNA for the CDR3: TGTGCCAGCAGCTTAGATCCTTCCTCCAAAAACATTCAGTACTTC. It codes for CASSLDPSSKNIQYF. Based on the CDR3 plus reference TRBV7-6 and TRBJ2-4, the full variable domain is GAGVSQSPRYKVTKRGQDVALRCDPISGHVSLYWYRQALGQGPEFLTYFNYEAQQDKSGLPNDRFSAERPEGSISTLTIQRTEQRDSAMYRCASSLDPSSKNIQYFGAGTRLSVL.

The chain employs TRBV7-9 and TRBJ2-3; 7 bases agree with TRBD1. V lost 2 bases to trimming and J lost 0 bases; unmatched junction nucleotides: 14. Germline V lookup: CDR1 SEHNR, CDR2 FQNEAQ (reference sequence). The CDR3 sequence is 19 residues long. CDR3 protein: CASSLSPRGRGQSTDTQYF. The CDR3 nucleotides read TGTGCCAGCAGCTTATCCCCCCGCGGACGGGGACAGAGCACAGATACGCAGTATTTT.

The CDR3: CASSRTGQGSTDTQYF. The CDR3, as DNA: TGCGCCAGCAGTCGAACGGGACAGGGGTCCACAGATACGCAGTATTTT. The rearrangement uses TRBV4-3 and TRBJ2-3, with 10 positions matching TRBD1. V gave up 6 bases and J gave up 2 bases; unmatched junction bases: 8. The length of the CDR3 is 16 residues. Germline CDR1 reads LGHNA; CDR2 reads YSLEER.

This clonotype was seen a few times. The V gene is TRBV6-6, the J gene TRBJ2-3, with D maybe TRBD2 (6 bases). Germline V gene sequence: CDR1 MNHNY, CDR2 SVGAGI (reference sequence). V dropped 8 bases and J dropped 13 bases, with 19 bases sitting between them. This CDR3 contains 12 residues. The CDR3 loop reads CASGDFLTSEYF. The CDR3 nucleotides read TGTGCCAGCGGGGACTTCTTAACCTCGGAGTATTTT.

V gene TRBV29-1 combines with J gene TRBJ2-6; TRBD1 aligns across 8 bases. This CDR3 is 16 amino acids long. The V and J ends lost 4 bases and 0 bases, in that order; junction bases with no gene match: 5. Germline-derived CDR1 and CDR2 are SQVTM and ANQGSEA. CDR3 sequence reads: CSVATGGTSGANVLTF. The CDR3 DNA is TGCAGCGTTGCCACAGGGGGAACCTCTGGGGCCAACGTCCTGACTTTC.

Here the CDR3 DNA reads TGTGCCAGCAGCGTAGAGGATGGCTATCAGCCCCAGCATTTT. This translates into CASSVEDGYQPQHF. The chain has TRBV9 and TRBJ1-5; D gene uncertain. The V gene's germline CDR1 is SGDLS and CDR2 YYNGEE. The CDR3 totals 14 residues. Trimming stripped 0 bases from V and 5 bases from J, with 9 bases between.

This clonotype was detected a few times. The chain joins TRBV6-2 or TRBV6-3 to TRBJ1-5; D may be TRBD1 (5 bases). The CDR3 spans 14 residues. CDR1 and CDR2 from the germline V gene are MNHEY and SVGEGT. V gave up 6 bases and J gave up 1 base, with 10 bases separating them. CDR3 in amino acids: CASRSGKSNQPQHF. Written as DNA, the CDR3 is TGTGCCAGCAGATCAGGGAAAAGCAATCAGCCCCAGCATTTT.

This clonotype was counted many times. J is TRBJ2-5 and V is TRBV3-1, with TRBD2 identical over 10 bases. Germline V CDR1 and CDR2: LGHDT, YNNKEL (reference sequence). The trim removed 1 base at V and 4 bases at J, leaving 3 bases unmatched. CDR3 length equals 15 residues. The CDR3 sequence: CASSQVTSGVETQYF. The DNA of the CDR3 is TGTGCCAGCAGCCAAGTTACTAGCGGGGTAGAGACCCAGTACTTC.

This clonotype was seen repeatedly, ten times or more. The rearrangement links TRBV27 to TRBJ1-4; no clear D. Germline V gene data show CDR1 as MNHEY and CDR2 as SMNVEV (reference sequence). The CDR3 loop spans 15 amino acids. The V and J ends lost 7 bases and 0 bases respectively, with 12 bases between them. In nucleotides, the CDR3 is TGTGCCAGCAAGAACGGGAGAGCAACTAATGAAAAACTGTTTTTT. Amino acids: CASKNGRATNEKLFF.

Only a few counts were recorded for this clonotype. CDR3 sequence (DNA): TGTGCCAGCGGCAAGGATAGGGCCGGCTATGGCTACACCTTC. Amino acids: CASGKDRAGYGYTF. This chain uses TRBV7-2 with TRBJ1-2; D is undetermined. CDR1 is SGHTA, CDR2 FQGNSA, per germline. Deletions cut 8 bases from V and 4 bases from J, with 17 bases between. This CDR3 has 14 amino acids.

Ten or more counts support this clonotype. The J gene is TRBJ2-7, the V gene TRBV7-8, with TRBD1 matching 8 bases. The V gene's germline CDR1 is SGHVS and CDR2 FQNEAQ. V lost 4 bases and J lost 4; bases outside the gene matches: 6. The CDR3 runs to 14 residues. The CDR3 is CASSSRQGRYEQYF. The CDR3 bases are TGTGCCAGCAGCTCAAGACAGGGGAGGTACGAGCAGTACTTC. The full variable domain, rest sourced from reference TRBV7-8 and TRBJ2-7, is GAGVSQSPRYKVAKRGQDVALRCDPISGHVSLFWYQQALGQGPEFLTYFQNEAQLDKSGLPSDRFFAERPEGSVSTLKIQRTQQEDSAVYLCASSSRQGRYEQYFGPGTRLTVT.

The CDR3 nucleotides are TGCAGCGTCCGAGGCGACAGGACGTCCTCCTACGAGCAGTACTTC. Its protein product is CSVRGDRTSSYEQYF. V usage is TRBV29-1 and J usage is TRBJ2-7; perhaps TRBD1 as D (6 bases). The germline gives CDR1 SQVTM, CDR2 ANQGSEA. V lost 6 bases, J lost 0 bases, and 18 bases lay in between. This CDR3 spans 15 amino acids.

This clonotype has only a few counts. The CDR3 sequence is CASSSGLPNWYGYTF. CDR3 DNA: TGTGCCAGCAGCTCTGGACTCCCGAACTGGTATGGCTACACCTTC. V gene TRBV5-6 combines with J gene TRBJ1-2; D not resolved. In germline, CDR1 is SGHDT, CDR2 YYEEEE. The CDR3 contains 15 residues. Trimming removed 3 bases at V and 5 bases at J, with 17 bases between.

This clonotype has at least ten counts. This sequence joins TRBV14 and TRBJ2-5, with unresolved D. The V end lost 4 bases, the J end lost 2 bases, and 8 bases lay between the germline ends. The germline gives CDR1 SGHDN, CDR2 FVKESK. The CDR3 extends over 13 amino acids. The CDR3 bases are TGTGCCAGCAGCCCAGAGTTACAAGAGACCCAGTACTTC. It translates to CASSPELQETQYF.

The rearrangement links TRBV9 to TRBJ2-7; D might be TRBD2 (6 bases). V lost 1 base to trimming and J lost 2 bases, with 13 bases between them. CDR3 size: 15 residues. The germline V gene encodes CDR1 SGDLS and CDR2 YYNGEE. The CDR3 sequence is CASSVWGDSTYEQYF. In DNA form, the CDR3 reads TGTGCCAGCAGCGTATGGGGGGACTCTACCTACGAGCAGTACTTC.

This clonotype was seen repeatedly, ten times or more. This rearrangement joins TRBV28 to TRBJ2-7; possibly TRBD1 for D (7 bases). Deletions cut 6 bases from V and 8 bases from J, with 20 bases between. Germline V gene data show CDR1 as MDHEN and CDR2 as SYDVKM. This CDR3 spans 14 amino acids. CDR3 nucleotide sequence: TGTGCCAGCAGGCAGGGGGGAACCGTTGTGAAGCAGTACTTC. It translates to CASRQGGTVVKQYF.

J is TRBJ2-7 and V is TRBV11-2; tentatively, D is TRBD1 or TRBD2 (6 bases each). CDR1 and CDR2 (germline): SGHAT, FQNNGV. The CDR3 length is 17 residues. V lost 3 bases and J lost 2, with 20 bases in between. CDR3 region: CASSFSIGGPSAYEQYF. The CDR3 nucleotides read TGTGCCAGCAGCTTTAGTATAGGGGGGCCATCTGCCTACGAGCAGTACTTC. Based on the CDR3 plus reference TRBV11-2 and TRBJ2-7, the full variable domain is EAGVAQSPRYKIIEKRQSVAFWCNPISGHATLYWYQQILGQGPKLLIQFQNNGVVDDSQLPKDRFSAERLKGVDSTLKIQPAKLEDSAVYLCASSFSIGGPSAYEQYFGPGTRLTVT.

This clonotype was seen ten or more times. CDR3 bases: TGTGCCAGCAGTGAAAATAGGCTAACTGAAGCTTTCTTT. It is translated as CASSENRLTEAFF. This chain links TRBV6-4 with TRBJ1-1; D is uncertain. V lost 3 bases and J 5 bases, leaving 10 bases between the germline ends. Germline CDR1 reads MRHNA; CDR2 reads SNTAGT. There are 13 residues in the CDR3.

This clonotype has just a few counts. The chain employs TRBV25-1 and TRBJ1-4; D is ambiguous. This CDR3 spans 12 amino acids. Germline V gene sequence: CDR1 MGHDK, CDR2 SYGVNS. Trimming left V 4 bases short and J 8 bases short, with 8 bases between. CDR3: CASSVGSEKLFF. The CDR3 coding sequence is TGTGCCAGCAGTGTCGGGTCGGAAAAACTGTTTTTT.

This clonotype is categorized as medium-sized. The chain links TRBV4-3 to TRBJ2-1; TRBD2 matches 11 bases. There are 16 residues in the CDR3. Germline CDR1 LGHNA, CDR2 YSLEER. V dropped 0 bases and J dropped 4; count of bases not matched to a gene: 2. CDR3 protein: CASSQDVAGGYNEQFF. The CDR3 DNA reads TGCGCCAGCAGCCAAGATGTAGCGGGGGGGTACAATGAGCAGTTCTTC.

V and J are TRBV5-1 and TRBJ2-7; TRBD1 matches 8 bases. J was trimmed by 6 bases and V by 3 bases; bases with no gene match: 11. The CDR3 runs 15 residues. From germline, CDR1 is SGHRS and CDR2 YFSETQ. The CDR3 bases are TGCGCCAGCAGCTACCTCCCGGGACAGGTAGCCGAGCAGTACTTC. Protein: CASSYLPGQVAEQYF.

This clonotype was found a few times. This rearrangement joins TRBV7-3 to TRBJ2-3; TRBD2 aligns across 8 bases. Per germline, CDR1 SGHTA and CDR2 FQGTGA. V dropped 5 bases and J dropped 6; count of bases not matched to a gene: 4. The CDR3 extends over 13 amino acids. The DNA of the CDR3 is TGTGCCAGCAGCCCGGGACTAGGGGATACGCAGTATTTT. Translation: CASSPGLGDTQYF. Complete variable domain (other parts from reference TRBV7-3 and TRBJ2-3): GAGVSQTPSNKVTEKGKYVELRCDPISGHTALYWYRQSLGQGPEFLIYFQGTGAADDSGLPNDRFFAVRPEGSVSTLKIQRTERGDSAVYLCASSPGLGDTQYFGPGTRLTVL.

This chain uses TRBV11-1 with TRBJ2-3; 8 nucleotides line up with TRBD2. The CDR3 runs 16 residues. Looked up from germline, CDR1 is SGHAT and CDR2 is FQDESV (reference sequence). V lost 2 bases and J lost 6; bases outside the gene matches: 10. CDR3 region: CASSLSGGARGDTQYF. The DNA for the CDR3 is TGTGCCAGCAGCTTATCCGGGGGGGCCCGTGGGGATACGCAGTATTTT.

In its sample, this clonotype was seen many times. This chain uses TRBV6-1 with TRBJ1-2; 9 nucleotides line up with TRBD1. The CDR3 has 16 amino acids. V lost 6 bases, J lost 4 bases, and 12 bases stayed unmatched. CDR1 is MNHNS, CDR2 SASEGT, per germline. CDR3 loop: CASREQPGQGSYGYTF. The CDR3, as DNA: TGTGCCAGCAGAGAACAACCGGGACAGGGCAGCTATGGCTACACCTTC.

V gene TRBV29-1 combines with J gene TRBJ1-3; D might be TRBD1 (5 bases). CDR3 length: 13 amino acids. Trimming took off 6 bases at V and 1 base at J, with 10 bases between the two ends. Per the germline V gene, CDR1 is SQVTM and CDR2 is ANQGSEA. In nucleotides, the CDR3 is TGCAGCGTAAACCAGGGTTCTGGAAACACCATATATTTT. Protein: CSVNQGSGNTIYF.

This clonotype turned up a few times. Here the CDR3 reads CASSQSGGPYEQYF. CDR3 sequence (DNA): TGTGCCAGCAGCCAATCGGGGGGGCCCTACGAGCAGTACTTC. The genes are TRBV14 and TRBJ2-7, with TRBD2 identical over 8 bases. The V and J ends lost 2 bases and 2 bases, in that order; junction bases with no gene match: 2. The CDR3 loop spans 14 amino acids. The V gene's germline CDR1 is SGHDN and CDR2 FVKESK.

The chain carries TRBV5-1 and TRBJ1-1, with 7 bases that match TRBD1. Germline loops: CDR1 SGHRS, CDR2 YFSETQ. The CDR3 loop spans 14 amino acids. V trimming: 4 bases; J trimming: 5 bases; junction bases outside the gene matches: 8. The CDR3 sequence is CASSPGGAATEAFF. The CDR3 DNA reads TGCGCCAGCAGCCCAGGGGGGGCTGCAACTGAAGCTTTCTTT.